Below, 9 T cell receptor beta chains from the same sample are listed, as sequenced in a study of cytomegalovirus exposure and HLA in healthy donors. Use of 60 Vbeta and 13 Jbeta primers characterized the PCR. The data were produced by immunoSEQ multiplex PCR, yet TCRdb's version contains in-frame clones alone and is incomplete. The sample shows 150,000 to 200,000 clones, approximately 71% of them seen only once. The sample consisted of PBMCs. The receptors stem from a man between 18 and 35 years old in good health and CMV-seropositive.

The chain joins TRBV7-6 to TRBJ2-2; no clear D. V was trimmed by 4 bases and J by 6 bases, leaving 9 bases between them. The CDR3 loop spans 13 amino acids. CDR1 and CDR2 (germline): SGHVS, FNYEAQ. CDR3 protein: CASSYAGAGELFF. CDR3 coding DNA: TGTGCCAGCAGCTATGCTGGAGCCGGGGAGCTGTTTTTT.

To note about this clone: The junction departs from germline at one end; a sequencing error may be responsible. V is TRBV2 and J is TRBJ2-7, with TRBD1 matching 8 bases. Germline V CDR1 and CDR2: SNHLY, FYNNEI. This CDR3 is built from 15 residues. CDR3 protein: CTSTSERTGPYEQYF. Here the CDR3 DNA reads TGTACCAGCACCTCGGAGAGGACAGGGCCCTACGAGCAGTACTTC.

The rearrangement uses TRBV7-9 and TRBJ2-7; 10 nucleotides agree with TRBD2. The CDR3 loop spans 15 amino acids. V was clipped by 5 bases and J by 4 bases; unmatched bases: 8. Germline V gene sequence: CDR1 SEHNR, CDR2 FQNEAQ (reference sequence). This CDR3 reads CASSPQLAGVYEQYF. The CDR3 region has the DNA TGTGCCAGCAGCCCACAGCTAGCGGGAGTATACGAGCAGTACTTC.

The rearrangement links TRBV10-3 to TRBJ2-5; D remains ambiguous. CDR1 is ENHRY and CDR2 is SYGVKD in the germline V gene. V was trimmed by 0 bases and J by 5 bases, leaving 10 bases between them. This CDR3 is built from 14 residues. The CDR3 reads CAISESEARETQYF. The DNA for the CDR3 is TGTGCCATCAGTGAGTCCGAGGCCCGGGAGACCCAGTACTTC.

The chain's CDR3 is CASSPEQGNTIYF. Written as DNA, the CDR3 is TGCGCCAGCAGCCCCGAACAGGGAAACACCATATATTTT. V is TRBV5-1 and J is TRBJ1-3, with no clear D. The V gene lost 4 bases and the J gene lost 4 bases, with 9 bases spanning the gap. CDR1 is SGHRS and CDR2 is YFSETQ in the germline V gene. This CDR3 spans 13 amino acids.

This clone was found once. The chain carries TRBV28 and TRBJ1-4; D is unresolved. The V gene's germline CDR1 is MDHEN and CDR2 SYDVKM. Trimming shortened V by 7 bases and J by 8 bases, and 17 bases separated the two germline ends. This CDR3 is 14 amino acids long. The CDR3 reads CASNSGRGGEKLFF. CDR3 nucleotides: TGTGCCAGCAATAGCGGCAGAGGAGGGGAAAAACTGTTTTTT.

This chain connects TRBV6-9 to TRBJ1-5; 8 bases line up with TRBD1. The CDR3 length is 17 residues. Germline loops: CDR1 MNHGY, CDR2 SVAAGI. Losses at the gene ends were 5 bases for V and 1 base for J; bases not matched to a gene: 10. In DNA, the CDR3 is TGTGCCAGCAGTACCCCCCCAGGGGGCCGCAGCAATCAGCCCCAGCATTTT. Translated: CASSTPPGGRSNQPQHF.

The chain carries TRBV7-9 and TRBJ2-1; the match to TRBD2 covers 13 bases. The V and J ends lost 5 bases and 3 bases, in that order; junction bases with no gene match: 7. The germline V gene encodes CDR1 SEHNR and CDR2 FQNEAQ (reference sequence). This CDR3 comprises 17 residues. Here the CDR3 reads CASSHGLAGANYNEQFF. As DNA, the CDR3 is TGTGCCAGCAGCCATGGACTAGCGGGAGCTAACTACAATGAGCAGTTCTTC.

The rearrangement links TRBV6-1 to TRBJ2-2; D is uncertain. Trimming shortened V by 6 bases and J by 3 bases, and 8 bases separated the two germline ends. The CDR3 is 13 amino acids. CDR1 is MNHNS, CDR2 SASEGT, per germline. CDR3 DNA sequence: TGTGCCAGCAGCGCCCGGTACACCGGGGAGCTGTTTTTT. Its protein is CASSARYTGELFF.